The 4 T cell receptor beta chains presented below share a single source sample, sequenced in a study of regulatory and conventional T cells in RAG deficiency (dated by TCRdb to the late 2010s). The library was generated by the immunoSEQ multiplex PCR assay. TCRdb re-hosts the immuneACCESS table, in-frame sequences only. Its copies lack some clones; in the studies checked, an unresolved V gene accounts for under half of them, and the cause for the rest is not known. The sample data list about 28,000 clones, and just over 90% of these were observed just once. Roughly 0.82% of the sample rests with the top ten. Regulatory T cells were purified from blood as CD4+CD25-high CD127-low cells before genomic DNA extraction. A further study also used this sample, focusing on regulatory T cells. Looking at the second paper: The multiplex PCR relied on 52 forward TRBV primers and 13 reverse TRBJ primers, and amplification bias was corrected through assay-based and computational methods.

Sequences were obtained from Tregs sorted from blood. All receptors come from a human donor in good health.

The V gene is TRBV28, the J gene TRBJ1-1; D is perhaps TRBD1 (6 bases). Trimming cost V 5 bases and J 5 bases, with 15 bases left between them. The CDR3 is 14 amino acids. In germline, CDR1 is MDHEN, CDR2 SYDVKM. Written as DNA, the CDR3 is TGTGCCAGCAGTCCAACAGGGAGGGGTACTGAAGCTTTCTTT. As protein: CASSPTGRGTEAFF.

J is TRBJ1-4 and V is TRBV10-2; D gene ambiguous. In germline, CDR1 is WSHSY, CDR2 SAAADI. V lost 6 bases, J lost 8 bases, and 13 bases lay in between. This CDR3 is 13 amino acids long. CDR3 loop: CASRVVDGEKLFF. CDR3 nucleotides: TGCGCCAGCAGGGTAGTTGATGGCGAAAAACTGTTTTTT.

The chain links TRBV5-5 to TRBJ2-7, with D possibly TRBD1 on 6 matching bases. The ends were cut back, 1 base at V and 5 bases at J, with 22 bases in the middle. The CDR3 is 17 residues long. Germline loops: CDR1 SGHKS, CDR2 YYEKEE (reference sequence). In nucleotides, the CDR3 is TGTGCCAGCAGCTTGACCGGATGGGAAACAGGGCAGAACGAGCAGTACTTC. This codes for CASSLTGWETGQNEQYF. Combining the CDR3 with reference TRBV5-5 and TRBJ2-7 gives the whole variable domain DAGVTQSPTHLIKTRGQQVTLRCSPISGHKSVSWYQQVLGQGPQFIFQYYEKEERGRGNFPDRFSARQFPNYSSELNVNALLLGDSALYLCASSLTGWETGQNEQYFGPGTRLTVT.

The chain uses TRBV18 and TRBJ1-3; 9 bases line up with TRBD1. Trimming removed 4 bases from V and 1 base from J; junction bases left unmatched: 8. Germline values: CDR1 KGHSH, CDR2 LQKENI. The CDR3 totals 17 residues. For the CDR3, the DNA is TGTGCCAGCTCACTCACAGGGGGCGTGAAATCTGGAAACACCATATATTTT. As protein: CASSLTGGVKSGNTIYF.